A single sample is the source of the 21 T cell receptor beta chains below, sequenced in a study of blood T cell repertoires in COVID-19. Data came from immunoSEQ multiplex PCR; TCRdb stores just in-frame clones and leaves some out. The table shows 300,000 to 350,000 clones, with approximately 92% occurring only once. Sample: peripheral blood. These receptors came from a woman aged 25 to 39 with COVID-19, enrolled during active disease.

This clone turned up a few times. J is TRBJ2-7 and V is TRBV2; maybe TRBD1 (6 bases). The ends were cut back, 2 bases at V and 4 bases at J, with 15 bases in the middle. In germline, CDR1 is SNHLY, CDR2 FYNNEI. CDR3 size: 15 residues. The CDR3 is CASSELRLGAYEQYF. The CDR3 DNA follows: TGTGCCAGCAGTGAATTACGGTTGGGGGCTTACGAGCAGTACTTC. Filled out from reference TRBV2 and TRBJ2-7, the complete variable domain reads EPEVTQTPSHQVTQMGQEVILRCVPISNHLYFYWYRQILGQKVEFLVSFYNNEISEKSEIFDDQFSVERPDGSNFTLKIRSTKLEDSAMYFCASSELRLGAYEQYFGPGTRLTVT.

The J gene is TRBJ1-1, the V gene TRBV20-1, with 7 bases that match TRBD1. CDR3 length: 10 amino acids. Trimming at V came to 5 bases and at J to 6 bases, leaving 0 bases not matched to a gene. Germline lookup yields CDR1 DFQATT and CDR2 SNEGSKA (reference sequence). The CDR3 sequence: CSAQGAEAFF. The CDR3 DNA is TGCAGTGCTCAGGGGGCTGAAGCTTTCTTT.

The chain couples TRBV5-1 to TRBJ1-1; D perhaps matches TRBD1 (5 bases). Trimming stripped 0 bases from V and 1 base from J, with 7 bases between. The CDR3 length is 14 residues. Germline CDR1 SGHRS, CDR2 YFSETQ. The CDR3 reads CASSLGQRNTEAFF. The CDR3 DNA sequence: TGCGCCAGCAGCTTGGGACAGAGGAACACTGAAGCTTTCTTT.

The chain recombines TRBV10-3 with TRBJ2-7; D gene uncertain. From germline, CDR1 is ENHRY and CDR2 SYGVKD. This CDR3 is 14 amino acids long. V was pared by 4 bases and J by 2 bases, with 12 bases between. Here the CDR3 reads CAISVPGVPYEQYF. The DNA for the CDR3 is TGTGCCATCAGTGTCCCCGGTGTCCCCTACGAGCAGTACTTC.

V usage is TRBV9 and J usage is TRBJ1-1; 9 bases agree with TRBD1. The CDR3 covers 14 residues. Germline trimming cut 4 bases from V and 2 bases from J; bases unmatched to any gene: 3. Per germline, CDR1 SGDLS and CDR2 YYNGEE. The CDR3, as DNA: TGTGCCAGCAGCACGGACAGGGGAAACACTGAAGCTTTCTTT. Translated, it gives CASSTDRGNTEAFF.

This clone occurred many times. This chain joins TRBV3-1 (or the pseudogene TRBV3-2) and TRBJ2-7; D may be TRBD1 (6 bases). The CDR3 contains 14 residues. The germline V and J ends were trimmed by 6 bases and 0 bases, with 12 bases remaining between them. CDR1 is LGHDT and CDR2 is YNNKEL in the germline V gene (reference sequence). The CDR3 loop is CASRWTVGSYEQYF. CDR3 nucleotide sequence: TGTGCCAGCAGGTGGACAGTGGGCTCCTACGAGCAGTACTTC.

The rearrangement uses TRBV20-1 and TRBJ2-1; D not certain. Germline V gene data show CDR1 as DFQATT and CDR2 as SNEGSKA (reference sequence). CDR3 length: 11 amino acids. V was clipped by 7 bases and J by 3 bases, with 7 bases between them. CDR3 residues: CSVPIYNEQFF. As DNA, the CDR3 is TGCAGTGTCCCAATCTACAATGAGCAGTTCTTC.

This clone turned up a few times. The chain uses TRBV7-9 and TRBJ1-1, with D perhaps matching TRBD1 (5 bases). Per the germline V gene, CDR1 is SEHNR and CDR2 is FQNEAQ (reference sequence). V was clipped by 5 bases and J by 1 base, with 14 bases between them. There are 15 residues in the CDR3. The CDR3 spells CASSLGTYQNTEAFF. In DNA form, the CDR3 reads TGTGCCAGCAGCCTCGGGACTTACCAGAACACTGAAGCTTTCTTT.

The sample holds one count of this clone. The chain joins TRBV4-1 to TRBJ2-1; 13 bases map to TRBD2. Trimming removed 6 bases from V and 9 bases from J; junction bases left unmatched: 8. The CDR3 has 15 residues. Germline CDR1 and CDR2: MGHRA and YSYEKL. The CDR3 loop reads CASRPGLAGAVEQFF. Written as DNA, the CDR3 is TGCGCCAGCAGACCCGGACTAGCGGGAGCTGTTGAGCAGTTCTTC.

The V and J genes are TRBV30 and TRBJ2-1, with D perhaps matching TRBD1 (5 bases). Germline V lookup: CDR1 GTSNPN, CDR2 SVGIG (reference sequence). The V gene lost 0 bases and the J gene lost 9 bases, with 21 bases spanning the gap. The CDR3 spans 16 residues. In nucleotides, the CDR3 is TGTGCCTGGAGTGTACGGTTGTGGACAAAAGGCGGTGAGCAGTTCTTC. It is translated as CAWSVRLWTKGGEQFF. Based on the CDR3 plus reference TRBV30 and TRBJ2-1, the full variable domain is SQTIHQWPATLVQPVGSPLSLECTVEGTSNPNLYWYRQAAGRGLQLLFYSVGIGQISSEVPQNLSASRPQDRQFILSSKKLLLSDSGFYLCAWSVRLWTKGGEQFFGPGTRLTVL.

The V call is TRBV9, the J call TRBJ2-5; TRBD1 aligns across 7 bases. Germline V gives CDR1 SGDLS, CDR2 YYNGEE. V trimming: 4 bases; J trimming: 5 bases; junction bases outside the gene matches: 8. CDR3 length: 14 amino acids. The DNA for the CDR3 is TGTGCCAGCAGCACCTCAACAGGGGACGAGACCCAGTACTTC. It is translated as CASSTSTGDETQYF.

The genes are TRBV7-8 and TRBJ2-1; possible D gene TRBD2, 6 bases. The germline CDR1 and CDR2 sequences are SGHVS and FQNEAQ. This CDR3 is built from 16 residues. The germline V and J ends were trimmed by 5 bases and 6 bases, with 20 bases remaining between them. In nucleotides, the CDR3 is TGTGCCAGCAGCCTCCAGAGTCTAGCGCTCTTCAATGAGCAGTTCTTC. Its protein product is CASSLQSLALFNEQFF.

This clone came up a few times. The V call is TRBV27, the J call TRBJ1-6; D gene ambiguous. CDR3 length: 14 residues. V dropped 3 bases and J dropped 7 bases, with 10 bases sitting between them. Germline V gene sequence: CDR1 MNHEY, CDR2 SMNVEV (reference sequence). For the CDR3, the DNA is TGTGCCAGCAGTTTTACACAGCACAATTCACCCCTCCACTTT. Protein: CASSFTQHNSPLHF.

The rearrangement joins TRBV6-6 to TRBJ2-3; 9 bases align to TRBD2. This CDR3 is built from 15 residues. CDR1 is MNHNY, CDR2 SVGAGI, per germline (reference sequence). J lost 5 bases, V lost 2 bases, and 5 bases had no gene match. The CDR3 nucleotides read TGTGCCAGCAGTTACCAAGGACTAGCGAAAGATACGCAGTATTTT. Residues: CASSYQGLAKDTQYF.

This chain uses TRBV14 with TRBJ2-7; TRBD1 matches 9 bases. Germline CDR1 SGHDN, CDR2 FVKESK. V was pared by 0 bases and J by 6 bases, with 3 bases of the junction left unmatched. CDR3 size: 14 residues. In nucleotides, the CDR3 is TGTGCCAGCAGCCAAGAGGGGACAGGGCGCGAGCAGTACTTC. It yields the protein CASSQEGTGREQYF.

The CDR3 loop is CASSTEQIQETQYF. For the CDR3, the DNA is TGTGCCAGCAGCACGGAACAGATCCAAGAGACCCAGTACTTC. This chain connects TRBV5-5 to TRBJ2-5; D remains ambiguous. The germline CDR1 and CDR2 sequences are SGHKS and YYEKEE (reference sequence). Deletions cut 4 bases from V and 1 base from J, with 11 bases between. This CDR3 has 14 residues.

The chain is built from TRBV5-1 and TRBJ2-2; the D is unclear. Trimming left V 2 bases short and J 5 bases short, with 7 bases between. This CDR3 comprises 13 residues. The V gene's germline CDR1 is SGHRS and CDR2 YFSETQ. Written as DNA, the CDR3 is TGCGCCAGCAGCTTTATAGTAACCGGGGAGCTGTTTTTT. The encoded protein is CASSFIVTGELFF.

CDR3: CASSWQDGETQYF. The CDR3 nucleotides are TGCGCCAGCAGCTGGCAGGATGGGGAGACCCAGTACTTC. The genes are TRBV5-1 and TRBJ2-5; no clear D. Germline V CDR1 and CDR2: SGHRS, YFSETQ. The CDR3 has 13 residues. The V gene lost 3 bases and the J gene lost 5 bases, with 11 bases spanning the gap.

The gene calls are TRBV3-1 (or the pseudogene TRBV3-2) and TRBJ1-1; no firm D call. Germline CDR1 reads LGHDT; CDR2 reads YNNKEL (reference sequence). The CDR3 contains 13 residues. Deletions cut 4 bases from V and 5 bases from J, with 11 bases between. The CDR3 bases are TGTGCCAGCAGCCCCTTCGGCGGGACTGAAGCTTTCTTT. This translates into CASSPFGGTEAFF.

The V call is TRBV5-5, the J call TRBJ2-6; 8 positions match TRBD1. The CDR3 is 18 residues long. Germline V gene lookup returns CDR1 SGHKS and CDR2 YYEKEE (reference sequence). V gave up 1 base and J gave up 4 bases; unmatched junction bases: 10. This CDR3 reads CASSLSPGGASGANVLTF. As DNA, the CDR3 is TGTGCCAGCAGCTTGTCCCCAGGGGGCGCTTCAGGGGCCAACGTCCTGACTTTC.

The gene calls are TRBV4-3 and TRBJ2-3; D unclear. This CDR3 comprises 13 residues. The ends were cut back, 0 bases at V and 6 bases at J, with 7 bases in the middle. From germline, CDR1 is LGHNA and CDR2 YSLEER. CDR3: CASSQDLPDTQYF. CDR3 DNA sequence: TGCGCCAGCAGCCAAGACCTCCCGGATACGCAGTATTTT.